This entry lists 29 T cell receptor beta chains sequenced from one sample in a study of blood T cells in healthy people across ages. A J-beta primer mix and a sample-barcoded 5' primer were used in a second PCR of about 7 to 12 cycles. TCRdb reanalysed the 5' RACE reads using MiXCR and keeps one entry per CDR3 protein. Found here are hundreds of thousands of distinct CDR3 sequences, around 28% of them singletons; the top ten hold roughly 17%. Sequencing was performed on blood. The receptors stem from an elderly woman in good health.

This clonotype was recorded a few times. The chain uses TRBV6-2 or TRBV6-3 and TRBJ2-1, with D possibly being TRBD2 (6 bases). The CDR3 totals 15 residues. Between the trimmed V and J ends, which lost 8 bases and 5 bases, there was a span of 19 bases. Germline CDR1 reads MNHEY; CDR2 reads SVGEGT. CDR3 bases: TGTGCCAGCCGTCTGGAGGTTAGCGGCAACAATGAGCAGTTCTTC. Its translation: CASRLEVSGNNEQFF.

This clonotype was detected only a few times. With a much larger clone just one base away, this may be a read error. V gene TRBV12-3 or TRBV12-4 combines with J gene TRBJ2-3; possible D gene TRBD1, 6 bases. The CDR3 totals 14 residues. Written as DNA, the CDR3 is TGTGCCAGCAGTTTTAGGGCAGGGGCAGATGCGCAGTATTTT. Residues: CASSFRAGADAQYF.

This clonotype was counted between two and nine times. V is TRBV10-3 and J is TRBJ1-2, with 7 positions matching TRBD1. Germline assignment: CDR1 ENHRY and CDR2 SYGVKD. The CDR3 length is 16 residues. Trimming removed 2 bases from V and 8 bases from J; junction bases left unmatched: 14. This CDR3 is CAISEDGTVLLGGYTF. CDR3 coding DNA: TGTGCCATCAGTGAGGACGGGACAGTTTTATTAGGCGGCTACACCTTC.

The rearrangement links TRBV4-1 to TRBJ2-3; the D is unclear. Germline V lookup: CDR1 MGHRA, CDR2 YSYEKL. The CDR3 has 14 amino acids. V shed 3 bases and J shed 0 bases, with 7 bases lying between them. The CDR3 here is CASSHTDSTDTQYF. DNA of the CDR3: TGCGCCAGCAGCCATACGGACAGCACAGATACGCAGTATTTT.

This sequence joins TRBV7-9 and TRBJ2-1; 10 bases match TRBD1. CDR3 size: 15 residues. Germline CDR1 and CDR2: SEHNR and FQNEAQ (reference sequence). The J segment lost 5 bases and the V segment lost 6 bases, leaving 7 bases of the junction unmatched. The CDR3 loop reads CASSPGQGGNNEQFF. Written as DNA, the CDR3 is TGTGCCAGCAGTCCAGGACAGGGGGGGAACAATGAGCAGTTCTTC.

The rearrangement links TRBV11-3 to TRBJ2-7, with D tentatively TRBD1 or TRBD2 (5 bases each). The end of the DNA is better explained by TRBJ2-5, so the J call may be wrong. CDR1 SGHNT and CDR2 YENEEA come from the germline V gene. This CDR3 contains 16 residues. CDR3 nucleotide sequence: TGTGCCAGCAGCTTAGAAGGGGCGGGTAGGCGAGAGACCCAGTACTTC. This gives the protein CASSLEGAGRRETQYF.

This clonotype was detected ten times or more. The chain recombines TRBV4-3 with TRBJ2-1; a weak D match, TRBD1 (5 bases). The germline V gene encodes CDR1 LGHNA and CDR2 YSLEER. Trimming pared 1 base from V and 4 bases from J, leaving 14 bases between. CDR3 length equals 16 residues. The CDR3 reads CASSQGLVQAYNEQFF. The CDR3 DNA sequence: TGCGCCAGCAGCCAAGGGTTGGTACAGGCATACAATGAGCAGTTCTTC.

This clonotype occurred a few times. This may stem from a read error, because a much larger clone lies one nucleotide away. The chain recombines TRBV7-7 with TRBJ2-7; 10 bases map to TRBD1. The CDR3 contains 15 residues. Germline lookup yields CDR1 SSHAT and CDR2 FNYEAQ (reference sequence). CDR3 loop: CASSQGTGDTYEQYF. Written as DNA, the CDR3 is TGTGCTAGCAGCCAAGGGACAGGGGACACCTACGAGCAGTACTTC.

This clonotype was seen many times. CDR3 residues: CSVDGQGDEQFF. DNA of the CDR3: TGCAGCGTTGATGGTCAGGGGGATGAGCAGTTCTTC. The rearrangement joins TRBV29-1 to TRBJ2-1; TRBD1 aligns across 7 bases. CDR1 and CDR2 from the germline V gene are SQVTM and ANQGSEA. The CDR3 is 12 amino acids. V shed 3 bases and J 8 bases; nucleotides not matched to a gene: 4.

This clonotype was seen many times. In DNA, the CDR3 is TGTGCCAGCAGCGAAGGGGACAGGGTAGTGGAGACCCAGTACTTC. Protein sequence: CASSEGDRVVETQYF. This chain joins TRBV7-9 and TRBJ2-5; 9 bases fit TRBD1. The CDR3 runs 15 residues. The V and J ends lost 5 bases and 5 bases, in that order; junction bases with no gene match: 9. CDR1 SEHNR and CDR2 FQNEAQ come from the germline V gene (reference sequence).

Details on this clonotype: It may be a read error: a sequence one base away is much more abundant. The chain links TRBV11-3 to TRBJ1-4, with TRBD1 as a possible D gene (6 bases). CDR3 length: 17 residues. Trimming left V 5 bases short and J 7 bases short, with 23 bases between. Germline lookup yields CDR1 SGHNT and CDR2 YENEEA. CDR3 region: CASSPGGGRTLSEKLFF. The CDR3 DNA sequence: TGTGCCAGCAGCCCCGGCGGGGGCCGGACATTATCTGAAAAACTGTTTTTT. Based on the CDR3 plus reference TRBV11-3 and TRBJ1-4, the full variable domain is EAGVVQSPRYKIIEKKQPVAFWCNPISGHNTLYWYLQNLGQGPELLIRYENEEAVDDSQLPKDRFSAERLKGVDSTLKIQPAELGDSAVYLCASSPGGGRTLSEKLFFGSGTQLSVL.

To note about this clonotype: A read error may be the cause here, since a much bigger clone is one base away. The CDR3 end shows no conserved phenylalanine or tryptophan, and so a read error is likely. The rearrangement links TRBV6-2 or TRBV6-3 to TRBJ2-7; D not resolved. Trimming shortened V by 3 bases and J by 3 bases, and 12 bases separated the two germline ends. Germline CDR1 is MNHEY and CDR2 is SVGEGT. The CDR3 length is 14 residues. This CDR3 reads CASSYLGTDYEQYL. DNA of the CDR3: TGTGCCAGCAGTTATTTAGGAACAGACTACGAGCAGTACTTA.

The V gene is TRBV6-2 or TRBV6-3, the J gene TRBJ1-2, with 7 bases aligning to TRBD1. Germline V gene lookup returns CDR1 MNHEY and CDR2 SVGEGT. Losses at the gene ends were 5 bases for V and 6 bases for J; bases not matched to a gene: 12. The CDR3 is 15 residues long. DNA for the CDR3: TGTGCCAGCAGTCAAGCCCTGACAGGGTTTGATGGCTACACCTTC. It is translated as CASSQALTGFDGYTF.

This clonotype was detected many times. This chain links TRBV7-2 with TRBJ2-5; D remains unclear. Trimming removed 0 bases at V and 6 bases at J, with 8 bases between. CDR3 length: 13 amino acids. In germline, CDR1 is SGHTA, CDR2 FQGNSA. CDR3 in DNA: TGTGCCAGCAGCTTAGCCGTTCAGAAGACCCAGTACTTC. Translation gives CASSLAVQKTQYF. Based on the CDR3 plus reference TRBV7-2 and TRBJ2-5, the full variable domain is GAGVSQSPSNKVTEKGKDVELRCDPISGHTALYWYRQSLGQGLEFLIYFQGNSAPDKSGLPSDRFSAERTGGSVSTLTIQRTQQEDSAVYLCASSLAVQKTQYFGPGTRLLVL.

Turning to this clonotype: Being one base from a much bigger clone, this may be a read error. This chain connects TRBV6-2 or TRBV6-3 to TRBJ2-5; possible D gene TRBD2, 5 bases. CDR3 length: 14 residues. Per germline, CDR1 MNHEY and CDR2 SVGEGT. The V and J ends lost 9 bases and 3 bases respectively, with 17 bases between them. This CDR3 reads CASVSGIAKETQYF. CDR3 DNA sequence: TGTGCCAGTGTTTCCGGGATAGCCAAAGAGACCCAGTACTTC.

This clonotype was observed many times. The chain joins TRBV4-2 to TRBJ1-2; D is undetermined. V was pared by 0 bases and J by 9 bases, with 8 bases between. This CDR3 region has 12 residues. Germline V gene data show CDR1 as LGHNA and CDR2 as YNFKEQ. DNA for the CDR3: TGTGCCAGCAGCCAAGATAGGATCAGCTACACCTTC. This gives the protein CASSQDRISYTF.

This clonotype has at least ten counts. This chain uses TRBV7-2 with TRBJ2-5; either TRBD1 or TRBD2 may fit D (7 bases each). The germline CDR1 and CDR2 sequences are SGHTA and FQGNSA. V was trimmed by 5 bases and J by 6 bases, leaving 16 bases between them. This CDR3 contains 14 residues. The CDR3 bases are TGTGCCAGCAGCCTGGCGGGGAGGGGGCAGACCCAGTACTTC. Protein: CASSLAGRGQTQYF.

This clonotype showed up many times. The rearrangement joins TRBV5-1 to TRBJ2-5; no definite D call. Trimming took 0 bases from V and 2 from J, leaving 8 bases between them. CDR1 is SGHRS, CDR2 YFSETQ, per germline. This CDR3 is 14 amino acids long. The CDR3 region is CASSLVNKQETQYF. DNA for the CDR3: TGCGCCAGCAGCTTGGTTAACAAGCAAGAGACCCAGTACTTC.

There are many counts of this clonotype. The V and J genes are TRBV5-1 and TRBJ2-3; TRBD1 matches at 8 bases. The junction had 8 bases not matched to a gene; V was cut back by 7 bases and J by 4 bases. Germline V gene sequence: CDR1 SGHRS, CDR2 YFSETQ. The CDR3 has 14 residues. CDR3 coding DNA: TGCGCCAGCCAGGGACAGGTCGGTGCAGATACGCAGTATTTT. Its protein is CASQGQVGADTQYF.

The table lists this clonotype with many counts. This chain connects TRBV12-3 or TRBV12-4 to TRBJ1-2; the match to TRBD1 covers 10 bases. CDR3 length equals 17 residues. V shed 2 bases and J 4 bases; nucleotides not matched to a gene: 10. CDR3 region: CASSLPGQGGFGYGYTF. CDR3 DNA sequence: TGTGCCAGCAGTTTACCCGGACAGGGGGGTTTCGGCTATGGCTACACCTTC.

The chain is built from TRBV7-2 and TRBJ1-1; D not certain. V was shortened by 5 bases and J by 0 bases, with 7 bases between the two germline ends. CDR3 length: 13 amino acids. Germline CDR1 reads SGHTA; CDR2 reads FQGNSA. The CDR3 sequence: CASSKQVNTEAFF. The CDR3 nucleotides read TGTGCCAGCAGCAAACAAGTGAACACTGAAGCTTTCTTT.

In the case of this clonotype: It may be a read error: a sequence one base away is much more abundant. The V call is TRBV20-1, the J call TRBJ2-1; D uncertain. CDR3 length equals 10 residues. Germline V gene lookup returns CDR1 DFQATT and CDR2 SNEGSKA (reference sequence). V lost 5 bases to trimming and J lost 8 bases, with 7 bases between them. CDR3 coding DNA: TGCAGTGCTTCCCTCGATGAGCAGTTCTTC. Amino acids: CSASLDEQFF.

This clonotype was detected ten times or more. The chain carries TRBV6-2 or TRBV6-3 and TRBJ2-5; no firm D call. Germline assignment: CDR1 MNHEY and CDR2 SVGEGT. The CDR3 has 12 amino acids. The V end was cut by 1 base, the J end by 11 bases, with 11 bases between. The CDR3 region is CASSYFGGFQYF. CDR3 in DNA: TGTGCCAGCAGTTACTTCGGCGGATTTCAGTACTTC.

Details on this clonotype: This could be a read error, since a much larger clone is one nucleotide away. The chain is built from TRBV5-1 and TRBJ2-7; a weak D match, TRBD1 (5 bases). The CDR3 length is 15 residues. The V end was cut by 0 bases, the J end by 7 bases, with 17 bases between. Germline CDR1 SGHRS, CDR2 YFSETQ. The CDR3 sequence is CASSLDDSSINEQYF. The DNA for the CDR3 is TGCGCCAGCAGCTTGGACGACAGTAGTATCAATGAGCAGTACTTC.

This clonotype has ten or more counts. The chain joins TRBV7-2 to TRBJ1-5; unclear D gene. Germline V gene lookup returns CDR1 SGHTA and CDR2 FQGNSA. Trimming removed 8 bases from V and 3 bases from J, with 8 bases in between. This CDR3 comprises 12 residues. The CDR3 loop is CASARFNQPQHF. CDR3 nucleotides: TGTGCCAGCGCAAGGTTCAATCAGCCCCAGCATTTT.

This clonotype showed up many times. The V gene is TRBV28, the J gene TRBJ2-3, with unresolved D. Germline V lookup: CDR1 MDHEN, CDR2 SYDVKM. The V gene lost 2 bases and the J gene lost 13 bases, with 10 bases spanning the gap. This CDR3 contains 11 residues. CDR3 amino acids: CASSLMGQKYF. The CDR3, as DNA: TGTGCCAGCAGTTTAATGGGTCAGAAGTATTTT.

This clonotype was detected a few times. This chain links TRBV12-3 or TRBV12-4 with TRBJ1-2, with D unclear. V lost 1 base to trimming and J lost 8 bases, with 14 bases between them. This CDR3 contains 14 residues. CDR3 sequence: CASSLVGRRGGYTF. CDR3 DNA: TGTGCCAGCAGTTTAGTGGGCCGCCGGGGAGGCTACACCTTC.

As DNA, the CDR3 is TGCGCCAGCAGCCCGCATGGGAGGGCTAGCGGGGGGGCCTACAGGTCCTACGAGCAGTACTTC. Its translation: CASSPHGRASGGAYRSYEQYF. This chain links TRBV4-3 with TRBJ2-7; 12 bases line up with TRBD2. The CDR3 has 21 residues. Germline loops: CDR1 LGHNA, CDR2 YSLEER. J was trimmed by 1 base and V by 4 bases; bases with no gene match: 20.

This clonotype has ten or more counts. The rearrangement links TRBV25-1 to TRBJ1-1; unclear D gene. The V gene's germline CDR1 is MGHDK and CDR2 SYGVNS. V lost 3 bases and J lost 3, with 11 bases in between. CDR3 length: 14 amino acids. CDR3 coding DNA: TGTGCCAGCAGTGACGGTGGAATTGACACTGAAGCTTTCTTT. It translates to CASSDGGIDTEAFF.